This T cell receptor beta chain appears in the sequencing data of a study of blood T cell dynamics during melanoma immunotherapy. This table comes from immunoSEQ multiplex PCR, and its TCRdb copy is limited to in-frame clones, with some not included. The sample includes approximately 14,000 clones, roughly 90% of them seen just once. The germline V gene has CDR1 SGHNT and CDR2 YENEEA. The CDR3 runs 15 residues. Deletions cut 3 bases from V and 2 bases from J, with 14 bases between. The sample's time point: week 3, after first cycle of checkpoint inhibitor. The sample here was blood, taken from a patient treated with checkpoint blockade. The sequence came from a human donor with melanoma. V gene TRBV11-3 combines with J gene TRBJ2-7; either TRBD1 or TRBD2 may fit D (5 bases each). The chain's CDR3 is CASSLGRDGPYEQYF. CDR3 in DNA: TGTGCCAGCAGCTTGGGCCGGGACGGCCCCTACGAGCAGTACTTC.